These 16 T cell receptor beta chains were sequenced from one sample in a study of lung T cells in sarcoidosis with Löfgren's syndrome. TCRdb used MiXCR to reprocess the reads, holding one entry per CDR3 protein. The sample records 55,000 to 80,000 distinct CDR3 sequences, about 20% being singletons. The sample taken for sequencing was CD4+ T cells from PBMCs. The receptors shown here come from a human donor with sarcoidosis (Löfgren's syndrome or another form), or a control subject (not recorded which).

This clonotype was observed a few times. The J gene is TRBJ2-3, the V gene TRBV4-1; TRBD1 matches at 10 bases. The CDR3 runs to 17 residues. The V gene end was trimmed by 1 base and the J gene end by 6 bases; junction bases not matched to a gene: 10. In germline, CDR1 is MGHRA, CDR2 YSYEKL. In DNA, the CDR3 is TGCGCCAGCAGCCAAGCGAGAGGACAGGGGGTCGGGGATACGCAGTATTTT. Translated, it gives CASSQARGQGVGDTQYF.

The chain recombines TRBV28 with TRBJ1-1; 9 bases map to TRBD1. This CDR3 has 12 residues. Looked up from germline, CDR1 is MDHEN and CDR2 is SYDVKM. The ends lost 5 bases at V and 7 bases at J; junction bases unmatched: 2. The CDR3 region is CASSPTGGEAFF. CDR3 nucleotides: TGTGCCAGCAGTCCGACAGGGGGTGAAGCTTTCTTT. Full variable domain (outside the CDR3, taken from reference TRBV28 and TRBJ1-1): DVKVTQSSRYLVKRTGEKVFLECVQDMDHENMFWYRQDPGLGLRLIYFSYDVKMKEKGDIPEGYSVSREKKERFSLILESASTNQTSMYLCASSPTGGEAFFGQGTRLTVV.

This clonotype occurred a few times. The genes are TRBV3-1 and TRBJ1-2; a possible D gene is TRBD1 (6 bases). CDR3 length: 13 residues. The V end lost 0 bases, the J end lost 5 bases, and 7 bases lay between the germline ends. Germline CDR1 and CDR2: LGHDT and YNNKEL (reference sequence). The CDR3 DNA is TGTGCCAGCAGCCAAGATCAGGGGTATGGCTACACCTTC. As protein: CASSQDQGYGYTF. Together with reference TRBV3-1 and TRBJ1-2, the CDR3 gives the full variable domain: DTAVSQTPKYLVTQMGNDKSIKCEQNLGHDTMYWYKQDSKKFLKIMFSYNNKELIINETVPNRFSPKSPDKAHLNLHINSLELGDSAVYFCASSQDQGYGYTFGSGTRLTVV.

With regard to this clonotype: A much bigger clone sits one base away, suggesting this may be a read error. The CDR3 sequence is CASSEARASGNAIYF. DNA for the CDR3: TGTGCCAGCAGTGAAGCGCGGGCCTCTGGAAACGCCATATATTTT. This chain connects TRBV2 to TRBJ1-3, with no clear D. The CDR3 is made up of 15 amino acids. Germline loops: CDR1 SNHLY, CDR2 FYNNEI. Full variable domain (missing parts from reference TRBV2 and TRBJ1-3): EPEVTQTPSHQVTQMGQEVILRCVPISNHLYFYWYRQILGQKVEFLVSFYNNEISEKSEIFDDQFSVERPDGSNFTLKIRSTKLEDSAMYFCASSEARASGNAIYFGEGSWLTVV.

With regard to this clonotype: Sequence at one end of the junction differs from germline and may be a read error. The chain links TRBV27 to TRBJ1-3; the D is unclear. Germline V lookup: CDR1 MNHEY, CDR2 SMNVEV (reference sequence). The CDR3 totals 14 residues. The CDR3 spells CACSSMASGNTIYF. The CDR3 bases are TGTGCCTGCAGTTCGATGGCCTCCGGAAACACCATATATTTT.

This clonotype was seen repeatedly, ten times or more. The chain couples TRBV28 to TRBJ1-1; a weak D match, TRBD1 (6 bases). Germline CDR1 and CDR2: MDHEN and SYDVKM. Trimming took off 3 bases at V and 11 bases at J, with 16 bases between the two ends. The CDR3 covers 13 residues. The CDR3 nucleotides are TGTGCCAGCAGTTTTGGGGCAGGGGTAAGCGCTTTCTTT. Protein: CASSFGAGVSAFF.

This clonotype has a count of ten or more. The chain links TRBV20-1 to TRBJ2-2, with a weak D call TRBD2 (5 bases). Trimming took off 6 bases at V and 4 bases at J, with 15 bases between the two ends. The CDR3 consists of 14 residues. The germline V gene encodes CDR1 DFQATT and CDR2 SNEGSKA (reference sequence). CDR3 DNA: TGCAGTGCCCCGAGGGCGGCTGCCACCGGGGAGCTGTTTTTT. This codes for CSAPRAAATGELFF.

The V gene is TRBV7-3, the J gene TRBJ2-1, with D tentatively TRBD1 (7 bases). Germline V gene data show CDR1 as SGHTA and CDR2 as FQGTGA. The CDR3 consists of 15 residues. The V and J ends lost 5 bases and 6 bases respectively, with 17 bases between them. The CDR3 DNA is TGTGCCAGCAGCCAGGGGGGCCATCACGCCAATGAGCAGTTCTTC. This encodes CASSQGGHHANEQFF. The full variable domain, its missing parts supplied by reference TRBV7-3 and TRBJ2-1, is GAGVSQTPSNKVTEKGKYVELRCDPISGHTALYWYRQSLGQGPEFLIYFQGTGAADDSGLPNDRFFAVRPEGSVSTLKIQRTERGDSAVYLCASSQGGHHANEQFFGPGTRLTVL.

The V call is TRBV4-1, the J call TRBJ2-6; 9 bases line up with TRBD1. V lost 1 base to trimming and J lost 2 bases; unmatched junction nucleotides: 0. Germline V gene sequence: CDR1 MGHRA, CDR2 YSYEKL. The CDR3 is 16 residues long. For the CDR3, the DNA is TGCGCCAGCAGCCAAGGGGACAGGGCTGGGGCCAACGTCCTGACTTTC. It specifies CASSQGDRAGANVLTF.

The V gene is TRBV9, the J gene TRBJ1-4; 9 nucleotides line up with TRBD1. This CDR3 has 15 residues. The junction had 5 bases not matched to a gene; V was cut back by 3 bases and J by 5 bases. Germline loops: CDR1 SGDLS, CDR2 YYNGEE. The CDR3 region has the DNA TGTGCCAGCAGCGGGACCGGGACAGGGAATGAAAAACTGTTTTTT. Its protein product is CASSGTGTGNEKLFF.

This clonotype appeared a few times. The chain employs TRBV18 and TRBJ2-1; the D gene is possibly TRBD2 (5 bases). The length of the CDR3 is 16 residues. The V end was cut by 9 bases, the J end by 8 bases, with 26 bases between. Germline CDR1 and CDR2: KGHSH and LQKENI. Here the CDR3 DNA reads TGTGCCAGTACCGCAGCCCAGCGGAGAATCGTGCATGAGCAGTTCTTC. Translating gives CASTAAQRRIVHEQFF.

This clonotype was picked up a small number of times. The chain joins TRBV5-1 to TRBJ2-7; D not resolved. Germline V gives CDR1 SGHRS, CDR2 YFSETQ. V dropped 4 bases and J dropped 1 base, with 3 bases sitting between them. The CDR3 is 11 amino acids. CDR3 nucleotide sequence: TGCGCCAGCAGCCCGTCCTACGAGCAGTACGTC. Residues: CASSPSYEQYV.

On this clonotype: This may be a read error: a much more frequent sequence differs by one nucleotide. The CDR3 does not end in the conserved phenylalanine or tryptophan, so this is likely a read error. The CDR3 sequence is CASSQVGVNTEAFL. CDR3 bases: TGCGCCAGCAGCCAAGTCGGGGTGAACACTGAAGCTTTCCTT. The chain couples TRBV4-1 to TRBJ1-1; D gene ambiguous. Trimming removed 1 base from V and 0 bases from J, with 6 bases in between. This CDR3 comprises 14 residues. CDR1 MGHRA and CDR2 YSYEKL come from the germline V gene.

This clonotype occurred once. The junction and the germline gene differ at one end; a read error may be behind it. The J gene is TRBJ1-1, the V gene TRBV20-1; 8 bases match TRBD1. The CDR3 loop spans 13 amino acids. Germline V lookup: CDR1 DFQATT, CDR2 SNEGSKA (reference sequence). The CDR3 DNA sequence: TGCAGTGCTAGCAGGGACAGGAACCCTGAAGCTTTCTTT. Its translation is CSASRDRNPEAFF.

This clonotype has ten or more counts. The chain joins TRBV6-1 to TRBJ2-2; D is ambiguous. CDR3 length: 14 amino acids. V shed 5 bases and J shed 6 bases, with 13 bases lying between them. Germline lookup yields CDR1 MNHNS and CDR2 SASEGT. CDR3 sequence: CASSHTRWAGELFF. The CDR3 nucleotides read TGTGCCAGCAGTCACACGCGGTGGGCCGGGGAGCTGTTTTTT.

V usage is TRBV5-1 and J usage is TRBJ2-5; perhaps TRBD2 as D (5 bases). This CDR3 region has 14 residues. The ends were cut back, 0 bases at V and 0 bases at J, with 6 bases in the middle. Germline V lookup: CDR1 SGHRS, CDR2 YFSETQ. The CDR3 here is CASSLGGYQETQYF. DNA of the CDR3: TGCGCCAGCAGCTTGGGCGGGTACCAAGAGACCCAGTACTTC.